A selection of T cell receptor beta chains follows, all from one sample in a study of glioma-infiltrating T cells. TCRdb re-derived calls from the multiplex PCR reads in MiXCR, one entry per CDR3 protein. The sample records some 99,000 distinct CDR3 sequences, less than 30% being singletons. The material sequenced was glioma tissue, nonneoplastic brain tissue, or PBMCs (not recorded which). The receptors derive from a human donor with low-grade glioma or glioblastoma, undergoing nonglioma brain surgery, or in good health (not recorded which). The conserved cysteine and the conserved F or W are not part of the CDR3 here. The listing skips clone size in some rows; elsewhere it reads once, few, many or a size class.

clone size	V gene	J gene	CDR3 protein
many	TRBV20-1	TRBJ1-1	SATPPGGMGANTEAF
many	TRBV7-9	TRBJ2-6	ASSLVQGSSGANVLT
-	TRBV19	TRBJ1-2	ASRTGTGYGYT
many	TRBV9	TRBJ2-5	ASSFPRTGGQETQY
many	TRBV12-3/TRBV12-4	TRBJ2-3	ASSSGRRAADTQY
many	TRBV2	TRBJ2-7	ASSEGVYEQY
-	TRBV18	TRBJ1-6	ASSPQRSSRRGQSSPLH
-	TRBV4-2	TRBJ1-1	ASSPVQGGYENTEAF
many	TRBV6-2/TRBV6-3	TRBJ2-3	ASNADTQY
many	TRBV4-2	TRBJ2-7	ASSPPGQGEQY
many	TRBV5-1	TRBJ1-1	ASSISRGTEAF
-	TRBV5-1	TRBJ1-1	ASTSGTVNTEAF